These T cell receptor delta chains were read from a single sample in a study of Vδ1+ human thymocytes. TCRdb reprocessed the multiplex PCR reads using CATT. The sample includes about 75,000 delta-chain clones, more than 30% seen only once; the top ten take about 0.26%. The material sequenced was Vdelta1+ gamma-delta thymocytes from the thymus. The receptor set was obtained from a boy less than two years old who had congenital heart surgery. CDR3s include the opening cysteine and the closing phenylalanine or tryptophan. The order of the fields is D gene, clone size, CDR3 length, J gene, V gene, CDR3 DNA, CDR3 protein. D genes are given only for firm matches. A row's size may be missing; if present it is once, few, many or a size class.

>TRDD3|-|19|TRDJ1|TRDV1
TGTGCTCTTGGGGATCTCTCCGGGTACTGGGGGTCGTACACCGATAAACTCATCTTT
CALGDLSGYWGSYTDKLIF
>-|-|12|TRDJ1|TRDV1
TGTGCTCTTGGTCGCGGCACCGATAAACTCATCTTT
CALGRGTDKLIF
>-|few|17|TRDJ1|TRDV1
TGTGCTCTTGGGGAACTTCCTACCCCCTGGGGAGGCGATAAACTCATCTTT
CALGELPTPWGGDKLIF
>TRDD3|-|21|TRDJ1|TRDV1
TGTGCTCTTGGGGAACCGGTTTCATTCCCGCCAGTACTGGGGGATACCGATAAACTCATCTTT
CALGEPVSFPPVLGDTDKLIF
>-|-|13|TRDJ1|TRDV1
TGTGCTCTTCGTGGGGGCTACACCGATAAACTCATCTTT
CALRGGYTDKLIF
>TRDD3|-|16|TRDJ1|TRDV1
TGTGCTCTTTATCTACGGGGGATACGTCCGATCGGTAAACTCATCTTT
CALYLRGIRPIGKLIF
>TRDD2|-|22|TRDJ1|TRDV1
TGTGCTCTTGGGGAACGATGCCTTCCTCATTTCTGGACGGGGGGGTACACCGATAAACTCATCTTT
CALGERCLPHFWTGGYTDKLIF
>-|-|19|TRDJ1|TRDV1
TGTGCTCTTGCCGCTCCCGCGGACCACTCAATTTGGCGAACCGATAAACTCATCTTT
CALAAPADHSIWRTDKLIF
>-|-|16|TRDJ1|TRDV1
TGTGCTCTTGGGGACGCTACAACGAACCCAAGCGCAAAACTCATCTTT
CALGDATTNPSAKLIF
>TRDD2|-|19|TRDJ1|TRDV2
TGTGCCTGTGACCCCCGGCCTTCCTATTTTCCTGGGGACACCGATAAACTCATCTTT
CACDPRPSYFPGDTDKLIF
>-|few|23|TRDJ1|TRDV1
TGTGCTCTTGGGGAACTAGAGGGTCCCCGCGGAACTGGGTTCCACCGATACACCGATAAACTCATCTTT
CALGELEGPRGTGFHRYTDKLIF
>TRDD3|once|19|TRDJ1|TRDV1
TGTGCTCTCGGGAGCTTTCCTACTGGGGATACGCGGTACACCGAGAAACTCATCTTT
CALGSFPTGDTRYTEKLIF
>-|-|12|TRDJ1|TRDV1
TGTGCTCTTGGGGGAGGAATAGGAGTACTCATCTTT
CALGGGIGVLIF
>TRDD3|-|22|TRDJ1|TRDV1
TGTGCTCTTGGGGAAAGGCTGCTTCCTACAAAATGGGGGATACCGGACACCGATAAACTCATCTTT
CALGERLLPTKWGIPDTDKLIF
>-|-|18|TRDJ1|TRDV1
TGTGCTCTTGGGGTCCTAGCGTACCGTACCCCAAACACCGATAAACTCATCTTT
CALGVLAYRTPNTDKLIF
>TRDD3|-|18|TRDJ1|TRDV1
TGTGCTCTTGGGGAGATTATGGGGGATAATGAGGACACCGATAAACTCATCTTT
CALGEIMGDNEDTDKLIF
>TRDD3|-|23|TRDJ1|TRDV1
TGTGCTCTTCTTACACGAAACTCTTCCGAGGTACTGGGGGGCCAGGCGGACACCGATAAACTCATCTTT
CALLTRNSSEVLGGQADTDKLIF
>-|-|14|TRDJ1|TRDV1
TGTGCTCTTGGGGACCCTAGGGACACCGATAAACTCATCTTT
CALGDPRDTDKLIF
>-|few|14|TRDJ1|TRDV1
TGTGCTCTTGGGGACCCTCCAGGTGTGGATAAACTCATCTTT
CALGDPPGVDKLIF
>TRDD3|few|22|TRDJ1|TRDV1
TGTGCTCTTGGGGACGTGAGGTACGGGGGATACGCAATGGGATCATACACCGATAAACTCACCTTT
CALGDVRYGGYAMGSYTDKLTF
>TRDD3|few|20|TRDJ1|TRDV1
TGTGCTCTTGGGGAAGGCTTTTCTCTGGGTTTGGGGATAGCAACCGATAAACTCATCTTT
CALGEGFSLGLGIATDKLIF
>TRDD3|-|24|TRDJ1|TRDV1
TGTGCTCTTGGGGAAGCCCCCGGGCCCTCCCGTTTAGGTACTGGGGGACGGTGCACCGATAAACTCATCTTT
CALGEAPGPSRLGTGGRCTDKLIF
>TRDD3|-|21|TRDJ1|TRDV1
TGTGCTCTTGGGGAACTATACCTAGCCCAACGATACTGGGGGATATCCGATAAACTCATCTTT
CALGELYLAQRYWGISDKLIF
>TRDD2|few|19|TRDJ1|TRDV1
TGTGCTCTTGGGGAACTCGATCCCTTCCTACGTGAGGGGACCGATAAACTCATCTTT
CALGELDPFLREGTDKLIF
>-|few|22|TRDJ1|TRDV1
TGTGCTCTTGGGGAACTGTCAGTCCTACCCGGGTGGATAGCACTTGTCACCGATAAACTCATCTTT
CALGELSVLPGWIALVTDKLIF
>-|few|19|TRDJ1|TRDV1
TGTGCTCTTGGGGAACCCCCATTCTTGAGGGGATCCTACACCGATAAACTCATCTTT
CALGEPPFLRGSYTDKLIF
>TRDD3|-|20|TRDJ1|TRDV1
TGTGCTCTTGGGGAACGGGGCCTTACTGGGGGATGGATCTTTACCGATAAACTCATCTTT
CALGERGLTGGWIFTDKLIF
>TRDD3|-|21|TRDJ1|TRDV1
TGTGCTCTTGGGGAACCAGGACCATACTGGGGGATACCTACGTACACCGATAAACTCATCTTT
CALGEPGPYWGIPTYTDKLIF
>TRDD3|-|20|TRDJ3|TRDV2
TGTGCCTGTGACACCCCGTGCTGGGGGACTCCTTCCTGGGACACCCGACAGATGTTTTTC
CACDTPCWGTPSWDTRQMFF
>TRDD3|-|18|TRDJ1|TRDV1
TGTGCTCTTGGGGAACTAGGTCTGGGGGATACGGATAAGGATAAACTCATCTTT
CALGELGLGDTDKDKLIF
>TRDD3|few|22|TRDJ1|TRDV1
TGTGCTCTTGGGGCCCCATGGGTCGCCGCCCGAAAGACTGGGGGATATTTTGGTAAACTCATCTTT
CALGAPWVAARKTGGYFGKLIF
>TRDD3|-|24|TRDJ1|TRDV1
TGTGCTCTTGGGGAACATGGGCCGATCGCCCCTAGGTGGGGGATACGCGGTATGTCCGATAAACTCATCTTT
CALGEHGPIAPRWGIRGMSDKLIF
>-|few|17|TRDJ1|TRDV1
TGTGCTCTTGGGGAAATTGTCTTTAGAGGCGCCAGCGATAAACTCATCTTT
CALGEIVFRGASDKLIF
>TRDD3|-|17|TRDJ1|TRDV1
TGTGCTCTTGGGGAACTCTGGGGGATACGTGGCACCGATAAACTCATCTTT
CALGELWGIRGTDKLIF
>TRDD3|-|22|TRDJ1|TRDV1
TGTGCTCTTGGGGAAAGAAATCCTACCTGTACTGGGGGTCCCTTCTACACCGATAAACTCATCTTT
CALGERNPTCTGGPFYTDKLIF
>TRDD2|-|23|TRDJ1|TRDV1
TGTGCTCTTGGGGAACGGTGGACTTCCTACGTTCCTGGCCGACTGGTCTACACCGATAAACTCATCTTT
CALGERWTSYVPGRLVYTDKLIF
>-|-|18|TRDJ1|TRDV1
TGTGCTCTTGGGGAACTGAGGTCCCTTCTTGGAACCACCGATAAACTCATCTTT
CALGELRSLLGTTDKLIF
>TRDD3|few|21|TRDJ1|TRDV1
TGTGCTCTTGGGGAACTCCGGTCATTGTTTGGGGGATACGCGGAGGCCGATAAACTCATCTTT
CALGELRSLFGGYAEADKLIF
>TRDD3|once|18|TRDJ1|TRDV1
TGTGCTCTTGGGGATCGGCCGTGGGGGGATACTCAGGCCGATAAACTCATCTTT
CALGDRPWGDTQADKLIF
>TRDD3|-|18|TRDJ1|TRDV1
TGTGCTCTTGGGAACGCCCTTAGCCCTGGGGGATACACCGATAAACTCATCTTT
CALGNALSPGGYTDKLIF
>TRDD3|few|20|TRDJ1|TRDV1
TGTGCTCTTGGGGAACAGTCGCTGGGGGATCCAACGCCGTACACCGATAAACTCATCTTT
CALGEQSLGDPTPYTDKLIF
>TRDD3|-|21|TRDJ1|TRDV1
TGTGCTCTTGGGGACCCTCACTACTGGGGGATTTCCGATAAATACACCGATAAGCTCATCTTT
CALGDPHYWGISDKYTDKLIF
>-|few|16|TRDJ1|TRDV1
TGTGCTCTTGGGGAACTAGGTCCTCACAACACCGATAAACTCATCTTT
CALGELGPHNTDKLIF
>TRDD3|-|21|TRDJ1|TRDV1
TGTGCTCTTGGGGGACCTATGCGAAAAGGGACTGGGGGGGCAGGAACCGATAAACTCATCTTT
CALGGPMRKGTGGAGTDKLIF
>TRDD3|-|21|TRDJ1|TRDV1
TGTGCTCTTGGGACTCAAGCCTTCCTAATATCTGGGGGATATGTTTCCGATAAACTCATCTTT
CALGTQAFLISGGYVSDKLIF
>-|-|19|TRDJ1|TRDV1
TGTGCTCTTGGGGAACTCAATCCTCCTTACTCCCCGTACACCGATAAACTCATCTTT
CALGELNPPYSPYTDKLIF
>-|few|15|TRDJ1|TRDV1
TGTGCTCTTGGGGATCCGCTGGGTAGAAGAGGTAAACTCATCTTT
CALGDPLGRRGKLIF
>-|few|16|TRDJ1|TRDV1
TGTGCTCTTGGGCTCCGGGGATGGCCCTTAACCGATAAACTCATCTTT
CALGLRGWPLTDKLIF
>-|few|15|TRDJ1|TRDV1
TGTGCTCTTGGGGAACGTCAGGGGCACACCGATAAACTCATCTTT
CALGERQGHTDKLIF
>TRDD3|few|19|TRDJ1|TRDV1
TGTGCTCTTGGGGTTCCTGGGCCAGACTGGGGGATACGCTCGGATAAACTCATCTTT
CALGVPGPDWGIRSDKLIF
>-|few|22|TRDJ1|TRDV1
TGTGCTCTTGGAGGAGGGACTTCCTTCTCGTACTGGGCCCAACCGTACACCGATAAACTCATCTTT
CALGGGTSFSYWAQPYTDKLIF
>-|-|14|TRDJ1|TRDV2
TGTGCAACTCTCCACCTACTGTACACCGATAAACTCATCTTT
CATLHLLYTDKLIF
>TRDD3|-|21|TRDJ1|TRDV1
TGTGCTCTTGGGGAGCTCCAGCCTTCTCTGGGGGATACGCGGTACACCGATAAACTCATCTTT
CALGELQPSLGDTRYTDKLIF
>TRDD3|few|24|TRDJ1|TRDV1
TGTGCTCTTGGGGAACTATCTCTCCTACTTAAACTCGACACTGGGGATACGGTTGGCGATAAACTCATCTTT
CALGELSLLLKLDTGDTVGDKLIF
>TRDD3|-|20|TRDJ1|TRDV1
TGTGCTCTTGGGGAACTATGGGCCGTACTGGGGGACAAGTACACCGATAAACTCATCTTT
CALGELWAVLGDKYTDKLIF
>-|-|20|TRDJ1|TRDV1
TGTGCTCTTGGGGAAATCAAGTGTGGCGCGTACTGGGTTCCGGCCGATAAACTCATCTTT
CALGEIKCGAYWVPADKLIF
>TRDD3|few|18|TRDJ1|TRDV1
TGTGCTCTTGGGGAACCGGGGGAGTACTGGGGGTGCACCGATAAACTCATCTTT
CALGEPGEYWGCTDKLIF
>-|few|18|TRDJ1|TRDV1
TGTGCTCTTGGGGGGCCTACGGTCTACTGGCCGTACACCGATAAACTCATCTTT
CALGGPTVYWPYTDKLIF
>-|few|16|TRDJ1|TRDV2
TGTGCCTGTGACCCCCGACGTGATGGGGGGACCGATAAACTCATCTTT
CACDPRRDGGTDKLIF
>TRDD3|-|22|TRDJ1|TRDV1
TGTGCTCTTGGGGAATTCCCCGGTAGGTCCAGTGAGGGGATATGGTACACCGATAAACTCATCTTT
CALGEFPGRSSEGIWYTDKLIF